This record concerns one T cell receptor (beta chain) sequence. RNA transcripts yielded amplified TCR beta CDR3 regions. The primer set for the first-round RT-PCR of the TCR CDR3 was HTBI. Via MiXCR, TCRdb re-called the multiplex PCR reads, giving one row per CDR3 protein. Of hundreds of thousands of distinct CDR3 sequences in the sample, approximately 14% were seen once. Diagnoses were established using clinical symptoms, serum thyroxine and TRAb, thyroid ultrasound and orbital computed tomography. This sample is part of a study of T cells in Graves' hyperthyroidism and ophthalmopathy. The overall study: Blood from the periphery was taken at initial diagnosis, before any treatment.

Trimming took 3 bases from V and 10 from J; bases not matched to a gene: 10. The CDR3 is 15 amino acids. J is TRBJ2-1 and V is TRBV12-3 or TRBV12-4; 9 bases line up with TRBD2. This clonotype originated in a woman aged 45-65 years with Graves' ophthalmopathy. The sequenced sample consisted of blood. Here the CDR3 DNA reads TGTGCCAGCAGTTTGAGGACTAGCGACATAGGAGAGCAGTTCTTC. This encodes CASSLRTSDIGEQFF.